The clone carrying this TCR beta chain was detected a few times. This sample was included in a study of blood T cell repertoires in COVID-19. Overall study context: Both acute and convalescent COVID-19 samples were obtained from the United States, Italy and Spain. The analysed material was cDNA or gDNA that came from T cells, B-cell-depleted T cells, or PBMCs.

The length of the CDR3 is 15 residues. Germline loops: CDR1 SNHLY, CDR2 FYNNEI. V lost 7 bases and J lost 5, with 17 bases in between. In the original workflow: Nucleated cell number was recorded as an estimate derived from reference gene primer amplification. Method: immunoSEQ multiplex PCR; TCRdb's copy keeps in-frame clones and lacks some. V, J and clone size were drawn from that table, and D and trimming were deduced from the DNA. The repertoire has tens of thousands of clones, 77% of them found once; the top ten carry 25% to 35%. The TCR comes from a woman between 65 and 79 years old with acute or convalescent COVID-19. The chain is built from TRBV2 and TRBJ1-4; D is undetermined. The sequenced sample was peripheral blood. The CDR3 loop reads CASKKEGLANEKLFF. CDR3 DNA sequence: TGTGCCAGCAAAAAGGAGGGCCTGGCAAATGAAAAACTGTTTTTT.